The present entry profiles one TCR beta chain with its context. The antigen is undetermined. From germline, CDR1 is MNHEY and CDR2 SVGAGI. J lost 3 bases, V lost 2 bases, and 6 bases had no gene match. This CDR3 comprises 16 residues. These data belong to a study of cytomegalovirus exposure and HLA in healthy donors. Study results and limitations: Further analysis was carried out later, and it showed several of the most significant clusters appearing linked to common viral pathogens. Within an earlier analysis, most TCR beta V segments proved productive either about 87% or about 30% of the time. Excluded: some indistinguishable V segments such as TRBV6-2 and TRBV6-3. Looking again later, the authors saw that most CMV-associated TCR beta chains seemed HLA-restricted.

Primers for the PCR totalled 60 Vbeta and 13 Jbeta. Sequencing used immunoSEQ multiplex PCR; TCRdb keeps in-frame clones, though not all of them. The sample records approximately 200,000 clones, roughly four fifths being singletons. This receptor was identified in a woman between 18 and 30 years old in good health and CMV-seropositive. Sequenced material: PBMCs. The rearrangement uses TRBV6-5 and TRBJ1-5, with 8 nucleotides matching TRBD1. CDR3 loop: CASSYAYRGVNQPQHF. The CDR3, as DNA: TGTGCCAGCAGTTACGCCTACAGGGGGGTCAATCAGCCCCAGCATTTT.